The 8 T cell receptor beta chains below were found in one sample sequenced in a study of blood T cell repertoires in COVID-19. Measured with immunoSEQ multiplex PCR; TCRdb has only the in-frame clones, and not every one. The table shows 25,000 to 35,000 clones, with around 63% occurring only once. The sample was peripheral blood. All receptors come from a human donor in a cohort sampled during active COVID-19.

The V and J genes are TRBV19 and TRBJ1-2; 9 bases align to TRBD1. CDR3 size: 15 residues. Looked up from germline, CDR1 is LNHDA and CDR2 is SQIVND (reference sequence). Unmatched junction bases numbered 9, after V lost 7 bases and J lost 3 bases. CDR3 loop: CASTPAGQGDYGYTF. The DNA for the CDR3 is TGTGCCAGTACCCCTGCGGGACAGGGTGACTATGGCTACACCTTC.

The gene calls are TRBV18 and TRBJ2-7; 7 nucleotides align to TRBD2. The CDR3 spans 14 residues. Germline lookup yields CDR1 KGHSH and CDR2 LQKENI. With 5 bases clipped from V and 6 bases from J, the junction kept 10 bases outside the gene matches. CDR3 residues: CASSTAGIAGEQYF. In DNA, the CDR3 is TGTGCCAGCTCAACCGCGGGGATAGCGGGCGAGCAGTACTTC.

V gene TRBV7-2 combines with J gene TRBJ1-1; D possibly corresponds to TRBD1 (6 bases). The germline V and J ends were trimmed by 7 bases and 4 bases, with 13 bases remaining between them. The CDR3 loop spans 13 amino acids. CDR1 is SGHTA and CDR2 is FQGNSA in the germline V gene. Here the CDR3 DNA reads TGTGCCAGCAACCCCACAGGGTTCACTGAAGCTTTCTTT. Translated, it gives CASNPTGFTEAFF.

This clone was seen more than once but under ten times. The V call is TRBV6-6, the J call TRBJ2-1; possible D gene TRBD2, 5 bases. This CDR3 has 15 residues. The V and J ends lost 6 bases and 6 bases respectively, with 18 bases between them. Germline V gene data show CDR1 as MNHNY and CDR2 as SVGAGI (reference sequence). CDR3 DNA sequence: TGTGCCAGCAGCAGAGAGGGATCTGAGGGCAATGAGCAGTTCTTC. Its protein product is CASSREGSEGNEQFF.

This clone was observed a single time. The chain employs TRBV4-1 and TRBJ2-1, with D hard to call. CDR3 size: 13 residues. Germline CDR1 is MGHRA and CDR2 is YSYEKL. Trimming left V 1 base short and J 7 bases short, with 8 bases between. Here the CDR3 reads CASSQVGGNEQFF. The CDR3 DNA reads as TGCGCCAGCAGCCAAGTTGGCGGTAATGAGCAGTTCTTC.

This sequence joins TRBV3-1 (or the pseudogene TRBV3-2) and TRBJ1-2, with D maybe TRBD1 (5 bases). The V gene's germline CDR1 is LGHDT and CDR2 YNNKEL (reference sequence). CDR3 size: 14 residues. Trimming pared 3 bases from V and 6 bases from J, leaving 14 bases between. In nucleotides, the CDR3 is TGTGCCAGCAGCCAGCTGTCAGGGCGAGATGGCTACACCTTC. This encodes CASSQLSGRDGYTF.

V and J are TRBV12-3 or TRBV12-4 and TRBJ1-1, with 8 nucleotides matching TRBD1. The CDR3 runs to 11 residues. The junction had 7 bases not matched to a gene; V was cut back by 6 bases and J by 13 bases. DNA of the CDR3: TGTGCCAGCAGCCAGGGGGCTCGAGGTTTCTTT. This gives the protein CASSQGARGFF.

The rearrangement joins TRBV11-3 to TRBJ2-1; 14 bases are a match to TRBD2. CDR3 length: 19 residues. V shed 1 base, J shed 3 bases, and the junction held 8 bases outside the gene matches. Germline CDR1 is SGHNT and CDR2 is YENEEA. This CDR3 is CASSLGGTSGRRVYNEQFF. The DNA for the CDR3 is TGTGCCAGCAGCTTAGGTGGGACTAGCGGGAGAAGGGTCTACAATGAGCAGTTCTTC.